This T cell receptor beta chain is from a study of blood T cell repertoires in COVID-19. About the research overall: Samples came from the United States, Italy and Spain, spanning acute and convalescent COVID-19. From T cells, B-cell-depleted T cells, or PBMCs came the material, which was cDNA or gDNA.

As originally analysed: For nucleated cells, counts were estimated from reference gene primer amplification. The assay was immunoSEQ multiplex PCR, and TCRdb's table has in-frame clones only and misses some. That table furnishes V, J and clone size, whereas the DNA furnished D and trimming. The sample contains approximately 190,000 clones, 84% of which appear only once. The CDR3 extends over 17 amino acids. CDR1 SGHNT and CDR2 YYREEE come from the germline V gene (reference sequence). The ends lost 0 bases at V and 2 bases at J; junction bases unmatched: 11. This TCR came from a man younger than 40 with active or convalescent COVID-19. The V call is TRBV5-4, the J call TRBJ2-7; 7 bases match TRBD1. Specimen: peripheral blood. In nucleotides, the CDR3 is TGTGCCAGCAGCTTGGTCACAGGGGCCGCAATGGCCTACGAGCAGTACTTC. This codes for CASSLVTGAAMAYEQYF.